This T cell receptor beta chain comes out of a study of OX40 agonist ivuxolimab in advanced cancers. This table comes from immunoSEQ multiplex PCR, and its TCRdb copy is limited to in-frame clones, with some not included. The table lists over 60,000 clones, 80% to 90% of them singletons. Germline-derived CDR1 and CDR2 are MRHNA and SNTAGT. CDR3 size: 19 residues. After removal of 6 bases from V and 0 bases from J, the junction contained 11 bases not matched to a gene. This clone was observed once. Source: CD4+ or CD8+ T cells sorted from blood, taken in a trial of the OX40 agonist ivuxolimab. The chain links TRBV6-4 to TRBJ2-6, with 10 bases matching TRBD2. This clonotype originated in an adult with an advanced solid tumor such as melanoma, head and neck, liver or kidney cancer. As DNA, the CDR3 is TGTGCCAGCAGCCCGAACGACTTAGCGGGAGGCTCTGGGGCCAACGTCCTGACTTTC. It translates to CASSPNDLAGGSGANVLTF.